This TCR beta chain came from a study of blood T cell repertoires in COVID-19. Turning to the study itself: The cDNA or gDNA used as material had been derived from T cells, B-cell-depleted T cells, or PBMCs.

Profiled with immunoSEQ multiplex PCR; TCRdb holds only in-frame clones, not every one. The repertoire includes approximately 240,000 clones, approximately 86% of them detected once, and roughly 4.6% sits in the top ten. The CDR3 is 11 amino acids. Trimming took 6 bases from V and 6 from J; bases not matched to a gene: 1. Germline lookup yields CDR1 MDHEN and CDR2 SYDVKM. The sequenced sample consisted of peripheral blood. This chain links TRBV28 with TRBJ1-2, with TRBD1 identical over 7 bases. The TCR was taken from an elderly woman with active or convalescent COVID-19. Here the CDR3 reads CASSDRDGYTF. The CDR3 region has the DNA TGTGCCAGCAGCGACAGGGATGGCTACACCTTC.